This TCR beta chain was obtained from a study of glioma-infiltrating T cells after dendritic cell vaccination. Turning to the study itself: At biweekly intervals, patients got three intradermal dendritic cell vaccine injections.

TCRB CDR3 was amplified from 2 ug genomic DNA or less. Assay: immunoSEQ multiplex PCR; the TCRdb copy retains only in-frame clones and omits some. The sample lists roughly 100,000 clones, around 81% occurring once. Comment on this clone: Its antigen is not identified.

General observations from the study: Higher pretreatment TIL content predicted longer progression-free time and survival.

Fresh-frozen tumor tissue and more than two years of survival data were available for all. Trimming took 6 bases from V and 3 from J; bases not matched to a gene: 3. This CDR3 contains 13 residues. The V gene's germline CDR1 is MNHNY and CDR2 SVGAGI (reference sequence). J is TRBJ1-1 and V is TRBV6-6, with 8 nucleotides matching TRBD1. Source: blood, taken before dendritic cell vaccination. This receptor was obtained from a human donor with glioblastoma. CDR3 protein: CASRRQGYTEAFF. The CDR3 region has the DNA TGTGCCAGCAGGCGACAGGGGTACACTGAAGCTTTCTTT.